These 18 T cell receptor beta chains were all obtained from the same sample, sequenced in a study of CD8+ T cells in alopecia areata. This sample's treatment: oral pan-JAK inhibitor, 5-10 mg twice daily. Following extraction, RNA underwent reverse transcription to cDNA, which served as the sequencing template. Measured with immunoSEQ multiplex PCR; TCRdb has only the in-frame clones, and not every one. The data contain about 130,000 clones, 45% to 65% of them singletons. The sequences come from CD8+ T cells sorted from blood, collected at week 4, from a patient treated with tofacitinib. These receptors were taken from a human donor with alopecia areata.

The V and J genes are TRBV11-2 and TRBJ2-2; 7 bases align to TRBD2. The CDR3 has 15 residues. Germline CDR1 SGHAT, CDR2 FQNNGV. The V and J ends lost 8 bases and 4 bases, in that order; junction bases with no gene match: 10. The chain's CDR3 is CASPKGRVGTGELFF. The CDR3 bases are TGTGCCAGCCCAAAAGGGAGGGTCGGCACCGGGGAGCTGTTTTTT.

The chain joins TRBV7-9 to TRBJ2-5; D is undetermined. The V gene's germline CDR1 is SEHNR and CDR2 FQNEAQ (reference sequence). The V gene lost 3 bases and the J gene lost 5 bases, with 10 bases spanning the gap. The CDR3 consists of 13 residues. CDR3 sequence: CASSFPPFETQYF. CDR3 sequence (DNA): TGTGCCAGCAGCTTCCCCCCCTTCGAGACCCAGTACTTC. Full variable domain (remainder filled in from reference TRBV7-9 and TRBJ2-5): DTGVSQNPRHKITKRGQNVTFRCDPISEHNRLYWYRQTLGQGPEFLTYFQNEAQLEKSRLLSDRFSAERPKGSFSTLEIQRTEQGDSAMYLCASSFPPFETQYFGPGTRLLVL.

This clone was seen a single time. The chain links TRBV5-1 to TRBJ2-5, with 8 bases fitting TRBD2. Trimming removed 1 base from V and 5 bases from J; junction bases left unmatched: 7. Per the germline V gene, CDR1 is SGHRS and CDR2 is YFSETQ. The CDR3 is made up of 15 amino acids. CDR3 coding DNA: TGCGCCAGCAGCTTGTACCGGGGGGGCGTGGAGACCCAGTACTTC. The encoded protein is CASSLYRGGVETQYF.

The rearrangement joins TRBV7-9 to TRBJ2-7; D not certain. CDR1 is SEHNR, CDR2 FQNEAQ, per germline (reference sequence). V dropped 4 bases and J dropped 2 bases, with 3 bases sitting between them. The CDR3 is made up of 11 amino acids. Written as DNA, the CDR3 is TGTGCCAGCAGCTCCACCTACGAGCAGTACTTC. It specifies CASSSTYEQYF.

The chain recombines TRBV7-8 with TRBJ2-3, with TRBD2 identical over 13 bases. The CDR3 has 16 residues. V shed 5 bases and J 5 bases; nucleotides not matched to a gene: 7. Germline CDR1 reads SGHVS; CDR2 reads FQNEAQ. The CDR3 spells CASSHGLAGVKDTQYF. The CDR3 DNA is TGTGCCAGCAGCCATGGACTAGCGGGGGTGAAAGATACGCAGTATTTT.

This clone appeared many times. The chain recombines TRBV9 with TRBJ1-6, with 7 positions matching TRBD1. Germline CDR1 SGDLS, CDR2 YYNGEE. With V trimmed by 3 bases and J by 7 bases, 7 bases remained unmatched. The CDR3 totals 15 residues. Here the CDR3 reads CASSATGTDNSPLHF. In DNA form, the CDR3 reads TGTGCCAGCAGCGCCACCGGGACAGACAATTCACCCCTCCACTTT.

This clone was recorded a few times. The CDR3 protein is CASSPSDEQFF. In DNA form, the CDR3 reads TGTGCCAGCAGCCCAAGCGATGAGCAGTTCTTC. This chain links TRBV7-9 with TRBJ2-1, with unresolved D. Looked up from germline, CDR1 is SEHNR and CDR2 is FQNEAQ (reference sequence). Deletions cut 5 bases from V and 8 bases from J, with 7 bases between. CDR3 length: 11 residues.

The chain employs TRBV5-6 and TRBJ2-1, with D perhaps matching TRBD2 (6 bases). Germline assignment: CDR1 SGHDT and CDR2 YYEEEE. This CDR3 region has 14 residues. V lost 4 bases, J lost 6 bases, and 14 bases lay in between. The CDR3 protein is CASSPGGAVNEQFF. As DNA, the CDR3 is TGTGCCAGCAGCCCCGGGGGAGCCGTCAATGAGCAGTTCTTC. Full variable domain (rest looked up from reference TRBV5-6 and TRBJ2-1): DAGVTQSPTHLIKTRGQQVTLRCSPKSGHDTVSWYQQALGQGPQFIFQYYEEEERQRGNFPDRFSGHQFPNYSSELNVNALLLGDSALYLCASSPGGAVNEQFFGPGTRLTVL.

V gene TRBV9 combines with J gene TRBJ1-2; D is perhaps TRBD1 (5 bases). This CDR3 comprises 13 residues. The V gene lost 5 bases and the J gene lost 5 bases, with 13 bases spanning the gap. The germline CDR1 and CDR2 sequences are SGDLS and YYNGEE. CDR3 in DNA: TGTGCCAGCAGAGAAATCGGGGGGTATGGCTACACCTTC. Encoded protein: CASREIGGYGYTF. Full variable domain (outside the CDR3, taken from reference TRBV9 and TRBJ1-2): DSGVTQTPKHLITATGQRVTLRCSPRSGDLSVYWYQQSLDQGLQFLIQYYNGEERAKGNILERFSAQQFPDLHSELNLSSLELGDSALYFCASREIGGYGYTFGSGTRLTVV.

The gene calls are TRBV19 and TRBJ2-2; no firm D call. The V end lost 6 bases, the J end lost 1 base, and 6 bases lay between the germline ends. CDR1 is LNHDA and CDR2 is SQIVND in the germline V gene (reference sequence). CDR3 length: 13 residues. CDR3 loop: CASSLQNTGELFF. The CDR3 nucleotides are TGTGCCAGTAGCCTACAGAACACCGGGGAGCTGTTTTTT.

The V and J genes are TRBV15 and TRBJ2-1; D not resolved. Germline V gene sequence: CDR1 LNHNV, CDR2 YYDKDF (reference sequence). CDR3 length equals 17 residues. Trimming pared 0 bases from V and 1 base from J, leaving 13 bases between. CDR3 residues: CATSRDEDERSYNEQFF. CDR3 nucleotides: TGTGCCACCAGCAGAGATGAGGACGAAAGGTCCTACAATGAGCAGTTCTTC.

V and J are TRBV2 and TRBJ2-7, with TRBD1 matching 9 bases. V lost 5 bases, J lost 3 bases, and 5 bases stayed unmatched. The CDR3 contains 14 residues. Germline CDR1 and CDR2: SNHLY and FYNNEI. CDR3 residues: CASSPGTGNYEQYF. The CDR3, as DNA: TGTGCCAGCAGTCCCGGGACAGGGAACTACGAGCAGTACTTC.

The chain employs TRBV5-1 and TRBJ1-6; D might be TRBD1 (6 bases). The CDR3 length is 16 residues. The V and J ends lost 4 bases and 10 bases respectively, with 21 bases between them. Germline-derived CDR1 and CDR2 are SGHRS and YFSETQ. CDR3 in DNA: TGCGCCAGCAGCGATCTTTCGGGGGGCCTCAAGTCACCCCTCCACTTT. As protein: CASSDLSGGLKSPLHF.

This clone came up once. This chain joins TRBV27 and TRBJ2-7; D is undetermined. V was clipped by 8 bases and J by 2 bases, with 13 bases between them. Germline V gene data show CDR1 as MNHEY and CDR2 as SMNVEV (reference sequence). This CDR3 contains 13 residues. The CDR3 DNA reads TGTGCCAGCGGATTAACTAAAACCTACGAGCAGTACTTC. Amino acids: CASGLTKTYEQYF.

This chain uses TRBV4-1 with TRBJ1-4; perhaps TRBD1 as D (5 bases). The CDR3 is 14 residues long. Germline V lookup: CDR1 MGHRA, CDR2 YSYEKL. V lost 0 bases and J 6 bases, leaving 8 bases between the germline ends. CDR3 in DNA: TGCGCCAGCAGCCAAGATCCCAGGGATGAAAAACTGTTTTTT. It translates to CASSQDPRDEKLFF.

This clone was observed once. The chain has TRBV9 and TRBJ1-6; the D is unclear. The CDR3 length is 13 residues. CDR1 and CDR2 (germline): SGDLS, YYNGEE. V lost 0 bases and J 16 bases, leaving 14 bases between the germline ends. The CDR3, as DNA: TGTGCCAGCAGCGTAGAGGAGTGGGCGGCTCTCCACTTT. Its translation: CASSVEEWAALHF.

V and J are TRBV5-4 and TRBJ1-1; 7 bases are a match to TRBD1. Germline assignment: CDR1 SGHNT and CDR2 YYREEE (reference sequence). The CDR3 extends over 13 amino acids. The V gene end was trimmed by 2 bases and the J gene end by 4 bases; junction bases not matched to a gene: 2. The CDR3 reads CASSFDRATEAFF. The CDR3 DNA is TGTGCCAGCAGCTTCGACAGGGCCACTGAAGCTTTCTTT.

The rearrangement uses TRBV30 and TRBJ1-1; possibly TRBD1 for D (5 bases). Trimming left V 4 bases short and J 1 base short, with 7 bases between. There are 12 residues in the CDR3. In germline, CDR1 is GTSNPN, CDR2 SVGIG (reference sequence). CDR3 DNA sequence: TGTGCCTGGATGGGGGGGAACACTGAAGCTTTCTTT. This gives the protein CAWMGGNTEAFF. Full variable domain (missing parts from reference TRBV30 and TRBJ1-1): SQTIHQWPATLVQPVGSPLSLECTVEGTSNPNLYWYRQAAGRGLQLLFYSVGIGQISSEVPQNLSASRPQDRQFILSSKKLLLSDSGFYLCAWMGGNTEAFFGQGTRLTVV.